This T cell receptor beta chain emerged from a study of T-cell memory formation after mild COVID-19. Study results and limitations: Some clones that responded were present in memory (sampled pre-infection), which suggests cross-reactive memory joined.

About this clonotype: The target antigen is unknown.

The 5'RACE method, run with constant-segment primers, produced TCR alpha and TCR beta cDNA libraries (carrying sample barcodes and UMIs). A single record per CDR3 protein comes from TCRdb applying MiXCR to the 5' RACE reads. The table records 300,000 to 400,000 distinct CDR3 sequences, about a sixth of them present only once. The sample consisted of PBMCs or a T cell subset sorted from them (not recorded which). The receptor was isolated from a man aged 18 to 29 who had mild COVID-19 (a few samples of this study predate the infection). Cell type and time point are not known.

The CDR3 reads CASSSGARQPQHF. The CDR3 DNA sequence: TGTGCCAGCTCATCTGGGGCACGACAGCCCCAGCATTTT. The gene calls are TRBV18 and TRBJ1-5, with D possibly being TRBD1 (5 bases). V was clipped by 5 bases and J by 7 bases, with 12 bases between them. This CDR3 is 13 amino acids long. Germline values: CDR1 KGHSH, CDR2 LQKENI.